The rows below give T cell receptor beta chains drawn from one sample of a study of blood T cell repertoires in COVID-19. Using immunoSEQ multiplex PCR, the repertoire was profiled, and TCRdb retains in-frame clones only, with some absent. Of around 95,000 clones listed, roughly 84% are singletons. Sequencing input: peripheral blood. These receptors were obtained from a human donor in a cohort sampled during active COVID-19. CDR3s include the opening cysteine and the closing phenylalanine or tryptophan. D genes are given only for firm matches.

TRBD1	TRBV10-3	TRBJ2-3	CAIRTSDRVGTDTQYF	TGTGCCATCAGGACCTCGGACAGGGTGGGAACAGATACGCAGTATTTT
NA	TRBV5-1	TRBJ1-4	CASSLAGGYHEKLFF	TGCGCCAGCAGCTTGGCCGGGGGATATCATGAAAAACTGTTTTTT
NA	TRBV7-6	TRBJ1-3	CASSLGLVTAGNTIYF	TGTGCCAGCAGCTTGGGCCTCGTAACCGCTGGAAACACCATATATTTT
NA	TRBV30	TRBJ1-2	CAWSGPSGVYGYTF	TGTGCCTGGAGCGGGCCCTCGGGAGTTTATGGCTACACCTTC
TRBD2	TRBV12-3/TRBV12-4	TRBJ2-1	CASSFGGDEQFF	TGTGCCAGCAGTTTCGGGGGGGATGAGCAGTTCTTC
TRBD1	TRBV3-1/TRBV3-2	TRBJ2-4	CASSQPQGASKNIQYF	TGTGCCAGCAGCCAACCTCAGGGGGCATCCAAAAACATTCAGTACTTC
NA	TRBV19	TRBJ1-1	CASTGIGGTEAFF	TGTGCCAGTACAGGGATTGGTGGCACTGAAGCTTTCTTT
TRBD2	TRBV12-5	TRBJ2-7	CASGLSGRSEQYF	TGTGCTAGTGGATTAAGCGGGAGGAGCGAGCAGTACTTC
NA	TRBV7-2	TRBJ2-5	CASSLSGGTGAQYF	TGTGCCAGCAGCTTATCGGGCGGGACCGGGGCCCAGTACTTC
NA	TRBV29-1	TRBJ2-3	CSVVVSTDTQYF	TGCAGCGTTGTAGTAAGCACAGATACGCAGTATTTT
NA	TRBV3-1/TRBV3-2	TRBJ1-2	CASSQTGPARGYTF	TGTGCCAGCAGCCAAACAGGGCCGGCCAGGGGCTACACCTTC
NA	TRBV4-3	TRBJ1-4	CASSFSGDLREKLFF	TGCGCCAGCAGCTTTTCAGGGGATTTACGAGAAAAACTGTTTTTT
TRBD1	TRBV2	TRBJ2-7	CATRGQGVYEQYF	TGTGCCACCAGGGGACAGGGAGTTTACGAGCAGTACTTC
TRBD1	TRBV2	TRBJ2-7	CASRKRTGISYEQYF	TGTGCCAGCAGGAAGAGGACAGGGATCTCCTACGAGCAGTACTTC
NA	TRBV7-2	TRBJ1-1	CASSLGPGVTEAFF	TGTGCCAGCAGCTTAGGCCCTGGAGTCACTGAAGCTTTCTTT
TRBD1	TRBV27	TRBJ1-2	CASRRYTGDHGYTF	TGTGCCAGCAGACGATATACAGGGGACCATGGCTACACCTTC
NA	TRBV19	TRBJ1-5	CASSGADSVNQPQHF	TGTGCCAGTAGTGGGGCGGACAGCGTCAATCAGCCCCAGCATTTT
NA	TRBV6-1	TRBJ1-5	CASSEGWTQGRNQPQHF	TGTGCCAGCAGTGAAGGGTGGACACAAGGACGCAATCAGCCCCAGCATTTT